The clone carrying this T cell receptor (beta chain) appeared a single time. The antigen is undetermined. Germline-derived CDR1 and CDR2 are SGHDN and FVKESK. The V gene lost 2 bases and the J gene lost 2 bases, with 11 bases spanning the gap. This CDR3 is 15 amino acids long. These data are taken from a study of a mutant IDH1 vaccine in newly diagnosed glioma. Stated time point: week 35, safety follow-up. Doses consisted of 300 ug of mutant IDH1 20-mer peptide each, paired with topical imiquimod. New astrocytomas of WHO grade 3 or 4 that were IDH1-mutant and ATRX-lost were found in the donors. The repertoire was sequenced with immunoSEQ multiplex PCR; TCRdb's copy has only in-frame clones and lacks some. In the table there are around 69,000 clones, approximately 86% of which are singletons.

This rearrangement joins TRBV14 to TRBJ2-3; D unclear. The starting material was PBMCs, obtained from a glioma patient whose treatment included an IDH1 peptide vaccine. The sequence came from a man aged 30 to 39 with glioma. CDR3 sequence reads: CASSQRRQDTDTQYF. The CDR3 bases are TGTGCCAGCAGCCAACGCAGGCAAGACACAGATACGCAGTATTTT. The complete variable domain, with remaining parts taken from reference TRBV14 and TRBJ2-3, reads EAGVTQFPSHSVIEKGQTVTLRCDPISGHDNLYWYRRVMGKEIKFLLHFVKESKQDESGMPNNRFLAERTGGTYSTLKVQPAELEDSGVYFCASSQRRQDTDTQYFGPGTRLTVL.